These T cell receptor beta chains were read from a single sample in a study of T cell responses to AZD1222 COVID-19 vaccine. Here immunoSEQ multiplex PCR was the method, and the copy in TCRdb shows in-frame clones only, minus some. The sample lists about 180,000 clones, 70% to 90% occurring once. Source: peripheral blood, taken 28 days after the second AZD1222 dose. The receptors originated from an adult who received the AZD1222 COVID-19 vaccine. The CDR3 runs from the conserved cysteine through the conserved F or W. Fields, in order: V gene, J gene, CDR3 protein.

TRBV2	TRBJ2-2	CASSDRATTGELFF
TRBV4-3	TRBJ2-1	CASSLAGSSYNEQFF
TRBV5-8	TRBJ2-7	CASIIRGLEEQYF
TRBV5-4	TRBJ2-5	CASSLGGSAGETQYF
TRBV20-1	TRBJ1-1	CSIYRYTEAFF
TRBV6-5	TRBJ1-5	CASSYVGNQPQHF
TRBV30	TRBJ2-1	CASSHGAGSYNEQFF
TRBV2	TRBJ2-7	CASSPGQGDEQYF
TRBV27	TRBJ2-7	CASTLSSGSYEQYF
TRBV5-1	TRBJ2-3	CASSFTTGTDTQYF
TRBV5-1	TRBJ2-3	CASSSGTATPDTQYF
TRBV5-4	TRBJ2-3	CASSLAGRSYTDTQYF